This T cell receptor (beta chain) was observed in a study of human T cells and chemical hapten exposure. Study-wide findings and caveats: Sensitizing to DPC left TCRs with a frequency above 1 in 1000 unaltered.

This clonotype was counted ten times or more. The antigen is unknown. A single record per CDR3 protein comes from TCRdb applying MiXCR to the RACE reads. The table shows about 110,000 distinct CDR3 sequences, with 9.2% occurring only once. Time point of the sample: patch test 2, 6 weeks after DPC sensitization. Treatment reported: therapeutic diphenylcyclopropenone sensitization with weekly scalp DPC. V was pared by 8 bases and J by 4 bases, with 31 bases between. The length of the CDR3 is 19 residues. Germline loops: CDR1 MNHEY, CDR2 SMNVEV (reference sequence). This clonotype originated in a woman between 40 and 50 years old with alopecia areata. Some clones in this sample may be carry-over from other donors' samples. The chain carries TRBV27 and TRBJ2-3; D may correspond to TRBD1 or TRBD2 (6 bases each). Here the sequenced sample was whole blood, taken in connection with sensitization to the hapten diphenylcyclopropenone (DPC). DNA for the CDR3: TGTGCCAGCCTGCCACTTAGAGCCTTCGGGGGCCAGGAGGCAGATACGCAGTATTTT. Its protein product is CASLPLRAFGGQEADTQYF.